The text below deals with one T cell receptor beta chain. These data belong to a study of blood T cell repertoires in COVID-19. Whole-study context: Collection of acute and convalescent COVID-19 samples took place in the United States, Italy and Spain.

TCRdb's copy holds only in-frame clones and misses some; the assay was immunoSEQ multiplex PCR. The profile shows some 97,000 clones, around 88% of them singletons. The V and J ends lost 7 bases and 3 bases respectively, with 15 bases between them. CDR3 length: 14 amino acids. The V gene's germline CDR1 is LNHDA and CDR2 SQIVND (reference sequence). What was sequenced was peripheral blood. The clonotype originates from a human donor in a cohort sampled during active COVID-19. The rearrangement links TRBV19 to TRBJ1-1; possible D gene TRBD1, 5 bases. The CDR3 spells CASTTPGRDTEAFF. In DNA form, the CDR3 reads TGTGCCAGTACCACCCCAGGGAGGGACACTGAAGCTTTCTTT.